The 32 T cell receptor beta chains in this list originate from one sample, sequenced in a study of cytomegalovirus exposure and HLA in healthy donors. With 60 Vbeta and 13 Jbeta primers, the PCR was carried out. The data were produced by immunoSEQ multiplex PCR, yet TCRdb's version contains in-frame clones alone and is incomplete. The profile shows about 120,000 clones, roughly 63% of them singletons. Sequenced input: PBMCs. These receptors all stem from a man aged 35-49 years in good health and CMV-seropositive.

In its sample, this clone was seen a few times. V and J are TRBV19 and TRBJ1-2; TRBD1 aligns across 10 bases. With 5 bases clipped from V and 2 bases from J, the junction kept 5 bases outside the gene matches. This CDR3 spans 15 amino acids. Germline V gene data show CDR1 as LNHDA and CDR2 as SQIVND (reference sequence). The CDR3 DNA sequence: TGTGCCAGTAGTCTAAAGACAGGGGGCAACTATGGCTACACCTTC. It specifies CASSLKTGGNYGYTF. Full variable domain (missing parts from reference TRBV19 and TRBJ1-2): DGGITQSPKYLFRKEGQNVTLSCEQNLNHDAMYWYRQDPGQGLRLIYYSQIVNDFQKGDIAEGYSVSREKKESFPLTVTSAQKNPTAFYLCASSLKTGGNYGYTFGSGTRLTVV.

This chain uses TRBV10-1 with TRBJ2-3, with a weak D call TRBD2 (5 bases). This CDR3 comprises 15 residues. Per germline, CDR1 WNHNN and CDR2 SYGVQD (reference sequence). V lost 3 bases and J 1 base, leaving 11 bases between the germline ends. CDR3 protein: CASSDPSSGTDTQYF. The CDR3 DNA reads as TGCGCCAGCAGTGACCCTAGCTCGGGCACAGATACGCAGTATTTT.

In nucleotides, the CDR3 is TGTGCCAGCAGCCGGACAACCTCAGAGGCTAATGAAAAACTGTTTTTT. This translates into CASSRTTSEANEKLFF. The chain recombines TRBV5-4 with TRBJ1-4; tentatively, D is TRBD1 (5 bases). Trimming stripped 4 bases from V and 3 bases from J, with 16 bases between. The CDR3 loop spans 16 amino acids. From germline, CDR1 is SGHNT and CDR2 YYREEE (reference sequence). Full variable domain (outside the CDR3, taken from reference TRBV5-4 and TRBJ1-4): ETGVTQSPTHLIKTRGQQVTLRCSSQSGHNTVSWYQQALGQGPQFIFQYYREEENGRGNFPPRFSGLQFPNYSSELNVNALELDDSALYLCASSRTTSEANEKLFFGSGTQLSVL.

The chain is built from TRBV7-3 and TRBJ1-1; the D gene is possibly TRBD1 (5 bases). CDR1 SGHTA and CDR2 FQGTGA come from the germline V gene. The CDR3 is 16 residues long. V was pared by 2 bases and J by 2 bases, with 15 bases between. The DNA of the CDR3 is TGTGCCAGCAGCTTATATGGGGCCATCGGAAACACTGAAGCTTTCTTT. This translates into CASSLYGAIGNTEAFF.

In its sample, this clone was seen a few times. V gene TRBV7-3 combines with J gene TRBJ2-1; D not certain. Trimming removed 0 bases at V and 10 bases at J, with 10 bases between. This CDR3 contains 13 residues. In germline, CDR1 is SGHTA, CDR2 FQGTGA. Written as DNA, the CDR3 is TGTGCCAGCAGCTTAACTTCTCTAAGCGAGCAGTTCTTC. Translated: CASSLTSLSEQFF.

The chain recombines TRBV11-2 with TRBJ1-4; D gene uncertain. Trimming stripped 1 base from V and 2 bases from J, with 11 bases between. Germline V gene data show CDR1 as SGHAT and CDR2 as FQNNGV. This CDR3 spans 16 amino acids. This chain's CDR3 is CASSLGLLGTNEKLFF. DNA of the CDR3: TGTGCCAGCAGCTTAGGACTCCTCGGGACTAATGAAAAACTGTTTTTT.

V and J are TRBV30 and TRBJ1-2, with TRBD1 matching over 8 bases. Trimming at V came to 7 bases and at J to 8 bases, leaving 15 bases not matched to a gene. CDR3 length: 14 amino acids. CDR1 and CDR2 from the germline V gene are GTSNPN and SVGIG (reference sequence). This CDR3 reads CASFRDRPKSGYTF. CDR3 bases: TGTGCCTCATTTCGGGACAGGCCCAAATCAGGCTACACCTTC.

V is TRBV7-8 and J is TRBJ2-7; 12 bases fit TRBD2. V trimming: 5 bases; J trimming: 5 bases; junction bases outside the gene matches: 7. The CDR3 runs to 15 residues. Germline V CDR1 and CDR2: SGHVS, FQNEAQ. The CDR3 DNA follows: TGTGCCAGCAGCATTCGACTAGCGGGAGATGACGAGCAGTACTTC. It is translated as CASSIRLAGDDEQYF. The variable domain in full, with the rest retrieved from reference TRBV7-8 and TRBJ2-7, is GAGVSQSPRYKVAKRGQDVALRCDPISGHVSLFWYQQALGQGPEFLTYFQNEAQLDKSGLPSDRFFAERPEGSVSTLKIQRTQQEDSAVYLCASSIRLAGDDEQYFGPGTRLTVT.

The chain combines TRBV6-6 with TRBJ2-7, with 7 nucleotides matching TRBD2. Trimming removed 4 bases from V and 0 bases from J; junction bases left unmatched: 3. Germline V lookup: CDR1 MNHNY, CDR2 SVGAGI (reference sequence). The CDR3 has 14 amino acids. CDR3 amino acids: CASSSSGSSYEQYF. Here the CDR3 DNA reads TGTGCCAGCAGTTCTAGCGGTAGCTCCTACGAGCAGTACTTC.

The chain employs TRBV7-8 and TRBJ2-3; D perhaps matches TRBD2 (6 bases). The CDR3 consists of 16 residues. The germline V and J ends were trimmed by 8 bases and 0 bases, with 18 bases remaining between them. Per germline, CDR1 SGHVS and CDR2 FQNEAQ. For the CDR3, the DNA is TGTGCCAGCGCAGGGTGGGCTAGCGAGAGCACAGATACGCAGTATTTT. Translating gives CASAGWASESTDTQYF.

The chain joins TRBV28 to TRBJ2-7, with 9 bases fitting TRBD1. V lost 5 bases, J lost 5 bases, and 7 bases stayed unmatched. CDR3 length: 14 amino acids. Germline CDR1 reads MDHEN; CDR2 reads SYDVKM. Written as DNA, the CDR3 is TGTGCCAGCAGTCCCCGGGACAGGGAAGACGAGCAGTACTTC. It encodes CASSPRDREDEQYF.

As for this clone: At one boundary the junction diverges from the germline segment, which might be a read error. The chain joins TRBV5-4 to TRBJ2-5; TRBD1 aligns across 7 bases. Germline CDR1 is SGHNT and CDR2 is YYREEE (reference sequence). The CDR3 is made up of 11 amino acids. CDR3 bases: TGTGCCAGCAGCTTGTACGGGACAGTAGACTTC. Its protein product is CASSLYGTVDF.

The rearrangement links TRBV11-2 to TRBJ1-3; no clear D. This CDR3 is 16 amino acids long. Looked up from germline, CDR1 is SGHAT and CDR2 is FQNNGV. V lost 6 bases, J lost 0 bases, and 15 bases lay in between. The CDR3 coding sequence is TGTGCCAGCAGGGCCGGAGTCCGGTCCTCTGGAAACACCATATATTTT. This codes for CASRAGVRSSGNTIYF.

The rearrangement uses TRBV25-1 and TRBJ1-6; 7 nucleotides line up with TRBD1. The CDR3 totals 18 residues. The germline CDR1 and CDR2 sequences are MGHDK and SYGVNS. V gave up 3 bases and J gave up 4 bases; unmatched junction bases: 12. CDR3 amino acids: CASSEGIGDSEYNSPLHF. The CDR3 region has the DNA TGTGCCAGCAGTGAGGGTATAGGGGACAGCGAATATAATTCACCCCTCCACTTT.

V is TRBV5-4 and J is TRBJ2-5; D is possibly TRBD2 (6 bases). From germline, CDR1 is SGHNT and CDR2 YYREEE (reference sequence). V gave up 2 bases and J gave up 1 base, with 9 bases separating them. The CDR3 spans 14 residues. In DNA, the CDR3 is TGTGCCAGCAGCTTAGGACTACTCCAAGAGACCCAGTACTTC. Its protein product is CASSLGLLQETQYF.

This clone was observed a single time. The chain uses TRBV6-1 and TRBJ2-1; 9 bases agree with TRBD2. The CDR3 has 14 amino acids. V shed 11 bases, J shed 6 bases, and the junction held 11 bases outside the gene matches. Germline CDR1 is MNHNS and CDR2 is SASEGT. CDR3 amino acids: CASTSGGILNEQFF. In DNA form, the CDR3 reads TGTGCCTCCACGAGCGGGGGGATACTCAATGAGCAGTTCTTC.

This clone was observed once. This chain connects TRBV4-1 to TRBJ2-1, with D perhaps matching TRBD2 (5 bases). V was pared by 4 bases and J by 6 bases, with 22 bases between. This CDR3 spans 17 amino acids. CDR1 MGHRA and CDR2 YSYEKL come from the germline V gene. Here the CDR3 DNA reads TGCGCCAGCAGCCCTCCCCCAGGCGGTGGAGGTCCCAATGAGCAGTTCTTC. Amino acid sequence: CASSPPPGGGGPNEQFF.

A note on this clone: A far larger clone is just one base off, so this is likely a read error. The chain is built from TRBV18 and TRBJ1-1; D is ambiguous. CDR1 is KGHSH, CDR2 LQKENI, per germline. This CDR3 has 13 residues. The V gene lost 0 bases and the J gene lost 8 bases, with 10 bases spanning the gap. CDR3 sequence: CASSPPVAREAFF. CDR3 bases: TGTGCCAGCTCACCACCGGTGGCTAGGGAAGCTTTCTTT.

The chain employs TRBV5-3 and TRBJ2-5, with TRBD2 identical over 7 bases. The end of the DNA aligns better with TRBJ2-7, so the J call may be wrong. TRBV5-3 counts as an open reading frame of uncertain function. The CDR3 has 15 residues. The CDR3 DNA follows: TGTGCCAGAAGCCCCCAGCATCGGGGGGATTACGAGCAGTACTTC. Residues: CARSPQHRGDYEQYF.

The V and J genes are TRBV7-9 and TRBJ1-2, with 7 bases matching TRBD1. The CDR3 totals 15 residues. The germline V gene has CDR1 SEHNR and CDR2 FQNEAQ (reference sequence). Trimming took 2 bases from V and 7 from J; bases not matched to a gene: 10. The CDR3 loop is CASSLPRDRQGGYTF. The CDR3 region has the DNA TGTGCCAGCAGCTTACCCCGGGACCGACAGGGTGGCTACACCTTC. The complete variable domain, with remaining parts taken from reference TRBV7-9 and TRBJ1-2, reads DTGVSQNPRHKITKRGQNVTFRCDPISEHNRLYWYRQTLGQGPEFLTYFQNEAQLEKSRLLSDRFSAERPKGSFSTLEIQRTEQGDSAMYLCASSLPRDRQGGYTFGSGTRLTVV.

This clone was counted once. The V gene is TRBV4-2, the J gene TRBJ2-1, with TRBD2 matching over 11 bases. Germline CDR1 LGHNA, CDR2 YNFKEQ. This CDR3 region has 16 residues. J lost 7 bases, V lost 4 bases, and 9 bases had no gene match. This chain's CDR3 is CASSPLTSGSLNEQFF. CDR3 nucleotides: TGTGCCAGCAGCCCCTTAACTAGCGGGAGCTTGAATGAGCAGTTCTTC.

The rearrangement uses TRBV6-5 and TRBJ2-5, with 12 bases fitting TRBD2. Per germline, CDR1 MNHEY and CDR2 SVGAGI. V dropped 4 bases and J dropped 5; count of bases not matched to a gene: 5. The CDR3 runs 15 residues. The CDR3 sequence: CASSSGLAGLETQYF. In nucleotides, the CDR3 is TGTGCCAGCAGTTCAGGACTAGCGGGACTCGAGACCCAGTACTTC.

The CDR3 reads CASSFVADSYNEQFF. CDR3 nucleotides: TGCGCCAGCAGCTTTGTGGCGGACTCCTACAATGAGCAGTTCTTC. The chain carries TRBV5-1 and TRBJ2-1; D uncertain. Between the trimmed V and J ends, which lost 2 bases and 0 bases, there was a span of 9 bases. Germline assignment: CDR1 SGHRS and CDR2 YFSETQ. The CDR3 length is 15 residues.

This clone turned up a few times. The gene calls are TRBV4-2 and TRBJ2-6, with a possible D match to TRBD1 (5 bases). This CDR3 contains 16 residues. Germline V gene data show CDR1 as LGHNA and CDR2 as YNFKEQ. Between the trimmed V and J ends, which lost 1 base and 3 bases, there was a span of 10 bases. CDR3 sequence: CASSQASTGGANVLTF. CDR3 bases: TGTGCCAGCAGCCAAGCCAGTACAGGTGGGGCCAACGTCCTGACTTTC.

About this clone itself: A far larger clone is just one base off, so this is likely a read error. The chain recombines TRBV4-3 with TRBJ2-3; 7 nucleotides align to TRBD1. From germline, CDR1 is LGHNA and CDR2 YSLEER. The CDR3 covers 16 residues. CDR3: CASSQGQGESTHTQYF. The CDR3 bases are TGCGCCAGCAGCCAAGGGCAGGGGGAAAGCACACATACGCAGTATTTT.

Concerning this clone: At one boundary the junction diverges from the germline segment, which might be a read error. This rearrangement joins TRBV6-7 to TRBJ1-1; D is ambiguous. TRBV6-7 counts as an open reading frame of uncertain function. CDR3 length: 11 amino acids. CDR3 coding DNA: TGTGCCAGCTTTGAGAACCCTGAAGCTTTCTTT. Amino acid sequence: CASFENPEAFF.

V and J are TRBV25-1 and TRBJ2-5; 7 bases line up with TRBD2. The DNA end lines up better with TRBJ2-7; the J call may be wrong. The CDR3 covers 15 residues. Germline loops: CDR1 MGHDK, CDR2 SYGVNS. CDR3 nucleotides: TGTGCCAGCAGTGAATGGTCTAGCGGAGAATACGAGCAGTACTTC. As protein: CASSEWSSGEYEQYF.

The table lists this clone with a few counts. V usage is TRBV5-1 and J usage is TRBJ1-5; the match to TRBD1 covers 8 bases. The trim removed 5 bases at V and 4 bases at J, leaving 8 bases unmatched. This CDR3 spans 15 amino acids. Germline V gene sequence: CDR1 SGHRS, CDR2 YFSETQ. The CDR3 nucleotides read TGCGCCAGCAGGGAAGGACAGGGTCTGAATCAGCCCCAGCATTTT. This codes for CASREGQGLNQPQHF. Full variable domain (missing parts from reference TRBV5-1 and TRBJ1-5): KAGVTQTPRYLIKTRGQQVTLSCSPISGHRSVSWYQQTPGQGLQFLFEYFSETQRNKGNFPGRFSGRQFSNSRSEMNVSTLELGDSALYLCASREGQGLNQPQHFGDGTRLSIL.

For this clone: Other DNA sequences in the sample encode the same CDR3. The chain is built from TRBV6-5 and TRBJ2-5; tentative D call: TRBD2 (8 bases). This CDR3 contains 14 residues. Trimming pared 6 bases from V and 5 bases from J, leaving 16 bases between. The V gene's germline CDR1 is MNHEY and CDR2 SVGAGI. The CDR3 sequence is CASRSGLGGETQYF. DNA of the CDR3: TGTGCCAGCAGATCGGGACTAGGGGGCGAGACCCAGTACTTC.

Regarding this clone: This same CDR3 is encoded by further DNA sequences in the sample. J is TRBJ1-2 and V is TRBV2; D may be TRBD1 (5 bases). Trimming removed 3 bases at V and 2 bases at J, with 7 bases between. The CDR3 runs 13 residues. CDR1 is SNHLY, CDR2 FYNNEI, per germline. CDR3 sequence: CASSDQGNYGYTF. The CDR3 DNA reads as TGTGCCAGCAGTGATCAGGGAAACTATGGCTACACCTTC.

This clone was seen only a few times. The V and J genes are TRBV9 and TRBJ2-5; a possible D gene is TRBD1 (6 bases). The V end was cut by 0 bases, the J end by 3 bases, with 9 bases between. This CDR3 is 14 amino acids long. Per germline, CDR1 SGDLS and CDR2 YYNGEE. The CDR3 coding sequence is TGTGCCAGCAGCGTAGAGGCAGGGGAAGAGACCCAGTACTTC. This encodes CASSVEAGEETQYF.

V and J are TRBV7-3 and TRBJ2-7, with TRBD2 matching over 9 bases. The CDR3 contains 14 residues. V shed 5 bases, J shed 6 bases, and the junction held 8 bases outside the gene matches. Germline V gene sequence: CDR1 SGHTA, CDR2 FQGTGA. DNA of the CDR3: TGTGCCAGCAGCATAGCGGGAGTTGGGTCCGAGCAGTACTTC. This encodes CASSIAGVGSEQYF.